This T cell receptor (beta chain) was retrieved from a study of blood T cell repertoires in COVID-19. In the study overall: Some COVID-19 samples were acute and others convalescent; all came from the United States, Italy and Spain. From T cells, B-cell-depleted T cells, or PBMCs came the material, which was cDNA or gDNA.

In the source study's methods: It was from reference gene primer amplification that nucleated cell counts were estimated. TCRdb keeps only in-frame clones here, not all; method: immunoSEQ multiplex PCR. V, J and clone size are those of that table, while D and trimming were read from the DNA. The data hold some 160,000 clones, with more than 70% observed a single time. Sequencing was carried out using peripheral blood. This sequence was found in a man aged 55-75 years with acute or convalescent COVID-19.

CDR3: CASSQDRDSSGNTIYF. The CDR3 coding sequence is TGCGCCAGCTCCCAGGACCGGGACAGCTCTGGAAACACCATATATTTT. This chain links TRBV4-1 with TRBJ1-3, with TRBD1 matching over 7 bases. CDR1 is MGHRA, CDR2 YSYEKL, per germline. The CDR3 consists of 16 residues. J gave up 0 bases and V 8 bases, and 10 bases lay outside the gene matches.